This T cell receptor (beta chain) was identified during a study of cytomegalovirus exposure and HLA in healthy donors. Study findings and constraints: Judged likely to be a sequencing artifact was a cluster of highly shared sequence variants. Several of the most significant clusters appeared linked to common viral pathogens, based on a later analysis. Later analysis associated a missense DCLRE1C variant with TCR beta V- and J-gene trimming.

With respect to this clone: Its antigen remains unidentified.

Primers for the PCR totalled 60 Vbeta and 13 Jbeta. Produced via immunoSEQ multiplex PCR; TCRdb's table is partial and in-frame only. This table has fewer than 200,000 clones, 77% appearing once. The sample comprised PBMCs. This receptor was identified in a woman between 40 and 50 years old in good health and CMV-seropositive.

As DNA, the CDR3 is TGTGCCAGCTCACTACAGGGGACGGGCTACACCTTC. It yields the protein CASSLQGTGYTF. The chain has TRBV18 and TRBJ1-2, with 7 bases matching TRBD1. Trimming removed 4 bases from V and 8 bases from J; junction bases left unmatched: 4. CDR1 KGHSH and CDR2 LQKENI come from the germline V gene. The CDR3 has 12 amino acids.